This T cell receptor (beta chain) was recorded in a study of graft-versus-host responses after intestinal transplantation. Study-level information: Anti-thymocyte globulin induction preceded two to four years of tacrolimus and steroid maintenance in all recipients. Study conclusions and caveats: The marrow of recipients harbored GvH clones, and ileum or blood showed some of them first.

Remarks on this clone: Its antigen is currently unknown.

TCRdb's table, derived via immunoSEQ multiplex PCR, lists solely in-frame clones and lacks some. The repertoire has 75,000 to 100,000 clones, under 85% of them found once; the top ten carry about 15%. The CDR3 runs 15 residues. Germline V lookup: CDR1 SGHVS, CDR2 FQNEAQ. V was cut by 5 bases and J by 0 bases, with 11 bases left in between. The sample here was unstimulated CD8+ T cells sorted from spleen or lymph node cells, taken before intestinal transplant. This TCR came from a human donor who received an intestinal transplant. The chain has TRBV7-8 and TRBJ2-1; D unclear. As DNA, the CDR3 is TGTGCCAGCAGCCTGACTGGCGCCTCCTACAATGAGCAGTTCTTC. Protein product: CASSLTGASYNEQFF.